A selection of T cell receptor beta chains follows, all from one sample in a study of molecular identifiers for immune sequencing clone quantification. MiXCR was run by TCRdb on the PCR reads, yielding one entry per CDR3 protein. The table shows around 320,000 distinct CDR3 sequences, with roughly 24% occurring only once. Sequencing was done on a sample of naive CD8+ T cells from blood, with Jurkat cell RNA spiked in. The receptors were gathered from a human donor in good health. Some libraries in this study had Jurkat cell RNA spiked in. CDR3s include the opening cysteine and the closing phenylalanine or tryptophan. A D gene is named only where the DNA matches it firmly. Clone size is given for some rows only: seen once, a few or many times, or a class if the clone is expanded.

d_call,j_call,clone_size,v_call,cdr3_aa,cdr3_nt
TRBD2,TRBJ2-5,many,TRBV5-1,CASSLGLAGEQETQYF,TGCGCCAGCAGCCTGGGACTAGCGGGAGAGCAAGAGACCCAGTACTTC
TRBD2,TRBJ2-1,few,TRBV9,CASSVAKTSAHNEQFF,TGTGCCAGCAGCGTAGCGAAAACTAGCGCCCACAATGAGCAGTTCTTC
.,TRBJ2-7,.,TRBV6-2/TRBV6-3,CASSSISGGQYF,TGTGCCAGCAGCTCTATCAGTGGCGGGCAGTACTTC
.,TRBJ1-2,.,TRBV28,CASSPAAGYYGYTF,TGTGCCAGCAGCCCGGCGGCAGGGTACTATGGCTACACCTTC
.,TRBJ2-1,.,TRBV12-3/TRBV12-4,CASTLSLRVEQFF,TGTGCCAGCACCCTTTCCCTTCGGGTTGAGCAGTTCTTC
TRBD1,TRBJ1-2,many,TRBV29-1,CSVGDRGQYGYTF,TGCAGCGTAGGGGACAGGGGGCAATATGGCTACACCTTC
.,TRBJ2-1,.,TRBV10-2,CASSEWGEQFF,TGCGCCAGCAGTGAGTGGGGTGAGCAGTTCTTC
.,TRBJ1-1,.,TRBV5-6,CASSIGGSEAFF,TGTGCCAGCAGCATCGGAGGGTCTGAAGCTTTCTTT
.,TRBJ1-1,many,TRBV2,CASSEATGRLNTEAFF,TGTGCCAGCAGTGAAGCGACCGGAAGATTGAACACTGAAGCTTTCTTT
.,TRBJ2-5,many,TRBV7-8,CASSLVSSPQYF,TGTGCCAGCAGCTTAGTGTCGTCGCCCCAGTACTTC
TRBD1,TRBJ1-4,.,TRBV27,CASNLSGGNNKKLFF,TGTGCCAGCAATTTATCAGGGGGGAATAATAAAAAACTGTTTTTT
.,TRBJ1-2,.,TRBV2,CDSLGSTANYGYTF,TGTGACAGCCTGGGCAGTACAGCTAACTATGGCTACACCTTC
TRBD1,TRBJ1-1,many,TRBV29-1,CSVEESVGTGAKGTEAFF,TGCAGCGTTGAAGAAAGTGTCGGGACAGGGGCTAAGGGCACTGAAGCTTTCTTT
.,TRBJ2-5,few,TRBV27,CASSFRGRRETQYF,TGTGCCAGCAGTTTCCGGGGAAGGCGAGAGACCCAGTACTTC
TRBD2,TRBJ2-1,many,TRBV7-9,CASTRGEGNEQFF,TGTGCCAGCACCCGTGGGGAGGGCAATGAGCAGTTCTTC
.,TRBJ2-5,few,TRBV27,CASSYMSAEETQYF,TGTGCCAGCAGTTATATGAGCGCCGAAGAGACCCAGTACTTC
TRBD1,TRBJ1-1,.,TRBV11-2,CASSFLRTGSSEAFF,TGTGCCAGCAGCTTTCTACGGACAGGGTCATCTGAAGCTTTCTTT
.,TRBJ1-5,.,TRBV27,CANSSAGAGGNQPQHF,TGTGCCAACAGTTCCGCGGGGGCGGGCGGCAATCAGCCCCAGCATTTT
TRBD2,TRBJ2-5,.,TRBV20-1,CSARYSGSLQTQYF,TGCAGTGCTAGATACAGCGGGAGCTTGCAGACCCAGTACTTC
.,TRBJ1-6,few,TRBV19,CASSTWTQSSYNSPLHF,TGTGCCAGTAGTACTTGGACGCAGAGCTCCTATAATTCACCCCTCCACTTT
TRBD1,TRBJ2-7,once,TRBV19,CASSRGTGGTYEQCF,TGTGCCAGTAGCCGTGGGACAGGGGGAACATACGAGCAGTGCTTC
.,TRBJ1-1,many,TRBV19,CASSITTEAFF,TGTGCCAGTAGTATCACCACTGAAGCTTTCTTT
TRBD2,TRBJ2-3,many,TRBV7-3,CASSPGTSYPDTQYF,TGTGCCAGCAGCCCCGGGACTAGCTACCCAGATACGCAGTATTTT
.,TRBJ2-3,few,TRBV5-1,CASSLEGGVIFTDTQYF,TGCGCCAGCAGCTTGGAAGGCGGGGTTATCTTCACAGATACGCAGTATTTT
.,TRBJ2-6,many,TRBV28,CASSTLDSSPGANVLTF,TGTGCCAGCAGTACGCTGGACTCGTCTCCTGGGGCCAACGTCCTGACTTTC
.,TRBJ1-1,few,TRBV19,CASSIPGAEAFF,TGTGCCAGTAGTATCCCAGGGGCTGAAGCTTTCTTT